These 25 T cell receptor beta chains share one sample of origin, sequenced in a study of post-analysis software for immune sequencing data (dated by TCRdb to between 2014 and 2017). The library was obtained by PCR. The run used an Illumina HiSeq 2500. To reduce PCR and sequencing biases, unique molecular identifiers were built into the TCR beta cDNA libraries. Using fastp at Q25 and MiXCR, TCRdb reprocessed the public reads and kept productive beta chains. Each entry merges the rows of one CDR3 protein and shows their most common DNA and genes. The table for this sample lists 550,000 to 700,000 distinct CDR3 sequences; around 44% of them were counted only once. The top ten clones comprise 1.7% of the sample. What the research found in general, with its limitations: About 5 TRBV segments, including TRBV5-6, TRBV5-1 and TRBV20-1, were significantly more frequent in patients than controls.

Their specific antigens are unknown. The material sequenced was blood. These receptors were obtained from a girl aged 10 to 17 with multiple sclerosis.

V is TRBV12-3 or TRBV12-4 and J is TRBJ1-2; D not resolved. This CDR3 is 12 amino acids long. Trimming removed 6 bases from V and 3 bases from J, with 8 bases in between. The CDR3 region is CASRGRDYGYTF. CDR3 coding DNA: TGTGCCAGCAGGGGGAGGGACTATGGCTACACCTTC.

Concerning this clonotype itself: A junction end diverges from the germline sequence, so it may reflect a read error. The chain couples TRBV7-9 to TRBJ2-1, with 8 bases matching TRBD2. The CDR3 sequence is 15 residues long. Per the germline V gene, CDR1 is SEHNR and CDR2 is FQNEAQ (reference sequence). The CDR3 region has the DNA TGTGCCAGCGGCTTAGCGCGCCGGGAGGGCAATGAGCAGTTCTTC. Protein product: CASGLARREGNEQFF.

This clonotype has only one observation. The CDR3 sequence: CASSRTRSGYGYTF. CDR3 DNA: TGCGCCAGCAGCCGGACCCGGTCAGGCTATGGCTACACCTTC. This chain links TRBV5-1 with TRBJ1-2; D remains unclear. CDR1 is SGHRS, CDR2 YFSETQ, per germline. V was trimmed by 4 bases and J by 4 bases, leaving 14 bases between them. The CDR3 is 14 amino acids.

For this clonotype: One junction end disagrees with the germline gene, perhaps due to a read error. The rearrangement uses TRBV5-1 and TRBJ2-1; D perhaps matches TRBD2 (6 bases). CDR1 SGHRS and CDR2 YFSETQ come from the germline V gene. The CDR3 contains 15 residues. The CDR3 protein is CASSLAVSSYNEQFF. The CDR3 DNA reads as TGTGCCAGCAGTTTAGCGGTGAGCTCCTACAATGAGCAGTTCTTC.

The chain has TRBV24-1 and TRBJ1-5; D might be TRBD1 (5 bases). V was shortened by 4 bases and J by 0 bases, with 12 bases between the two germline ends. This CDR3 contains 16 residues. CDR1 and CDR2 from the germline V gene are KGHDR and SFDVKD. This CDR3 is CATSDPGTDSNQPQHF. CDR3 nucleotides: TGTGCCACCAGTGACCCCGGGACGGATAGCAATCAGCCCCAGCATTTT.

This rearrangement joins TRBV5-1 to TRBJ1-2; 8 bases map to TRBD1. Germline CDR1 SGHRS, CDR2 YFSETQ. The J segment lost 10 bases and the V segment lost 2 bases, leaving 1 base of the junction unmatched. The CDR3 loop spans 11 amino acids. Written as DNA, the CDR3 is TGCGCCAGCAGCTTCCAGGGGGCCTACACCTTC. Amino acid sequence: CASSFQGAYTF.

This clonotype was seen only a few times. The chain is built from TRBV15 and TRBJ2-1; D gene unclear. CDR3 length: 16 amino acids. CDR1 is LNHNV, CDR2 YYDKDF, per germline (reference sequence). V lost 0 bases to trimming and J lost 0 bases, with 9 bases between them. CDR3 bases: TGTGCCACCAGCAGAGATCGGCTAGGCTCCTACAATGAGCAGTTCTTC. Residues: CATSRDRLGSYNEQFF.

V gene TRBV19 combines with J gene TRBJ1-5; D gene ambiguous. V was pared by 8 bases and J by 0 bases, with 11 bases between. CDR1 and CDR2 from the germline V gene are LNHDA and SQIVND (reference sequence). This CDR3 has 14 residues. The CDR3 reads CASGVQNSNQPQHF. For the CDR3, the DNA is TGTGCCAGTGGGGTTCAGAATAGCAATCAGCCCCAGCATTTT.

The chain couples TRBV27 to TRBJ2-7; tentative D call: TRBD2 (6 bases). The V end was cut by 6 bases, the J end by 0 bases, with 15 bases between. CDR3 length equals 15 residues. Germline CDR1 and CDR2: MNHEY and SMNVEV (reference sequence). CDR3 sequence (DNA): TGTGCCAGCAGAGTTAGAGCGGGCCTCTCCTACGAGCAGTACTTC. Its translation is CASRVRAGLSYEQYF.

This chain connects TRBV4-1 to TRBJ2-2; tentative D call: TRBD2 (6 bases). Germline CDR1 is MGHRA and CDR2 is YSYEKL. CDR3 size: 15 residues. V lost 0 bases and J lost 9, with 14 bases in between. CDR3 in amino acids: CASSQDGTWGRELFF. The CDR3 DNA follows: TGCGCCAGCAGCCAAGATGGGACTTGGGGCCGGGAGCTGTTTTTT.

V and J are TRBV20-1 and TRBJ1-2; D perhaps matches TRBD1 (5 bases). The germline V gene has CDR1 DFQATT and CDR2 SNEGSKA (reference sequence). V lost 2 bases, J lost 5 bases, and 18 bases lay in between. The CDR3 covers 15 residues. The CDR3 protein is CSARSYQGNRYGYTF. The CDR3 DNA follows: TGCAGTGCTAGAAGCTACCAGGGAAATAGATATGGCTACACCTTC.

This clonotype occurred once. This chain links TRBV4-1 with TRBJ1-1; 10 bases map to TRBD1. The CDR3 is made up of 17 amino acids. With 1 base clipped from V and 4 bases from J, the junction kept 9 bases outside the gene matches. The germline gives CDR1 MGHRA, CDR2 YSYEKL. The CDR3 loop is CASSQATWDRGFTEAFF. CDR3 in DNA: TGCGCCAGCAGCCAAGCGACTTGGGACAGGGGATTCACTGAAGCTTTCTTT.

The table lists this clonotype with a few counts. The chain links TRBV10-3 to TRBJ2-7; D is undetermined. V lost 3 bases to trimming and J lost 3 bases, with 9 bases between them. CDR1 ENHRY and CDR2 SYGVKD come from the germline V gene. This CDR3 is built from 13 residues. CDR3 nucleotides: TGTGCCATCAGTGAATTTAGAAACTACGAGCAGTACTTC. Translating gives CAISEFRNYEQYF.

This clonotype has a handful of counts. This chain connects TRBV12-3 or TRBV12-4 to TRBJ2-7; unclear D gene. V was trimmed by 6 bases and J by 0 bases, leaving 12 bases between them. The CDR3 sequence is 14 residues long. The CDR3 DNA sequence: TGTGCCAGCAGCCAAATGCGAGGCTCCTACGAGCAGTACTTC. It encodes CASSQMRGSYEQYF.

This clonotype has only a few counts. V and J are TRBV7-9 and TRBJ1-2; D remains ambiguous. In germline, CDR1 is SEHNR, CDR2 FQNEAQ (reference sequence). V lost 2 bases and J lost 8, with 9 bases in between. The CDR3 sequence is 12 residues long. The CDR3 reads CASSLPTSGYTF. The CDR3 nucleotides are TGTGCCAGCAGCTTACCTACATCCGGCTACACCTTC.

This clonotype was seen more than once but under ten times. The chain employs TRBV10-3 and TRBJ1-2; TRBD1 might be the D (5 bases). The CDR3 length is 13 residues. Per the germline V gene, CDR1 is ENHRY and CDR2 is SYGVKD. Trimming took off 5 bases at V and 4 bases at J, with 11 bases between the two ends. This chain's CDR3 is CAISIDSSYGYTF. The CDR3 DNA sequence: TGTGCCATCAGTATAGACAGCTCCTATGGCTACACCTTC.

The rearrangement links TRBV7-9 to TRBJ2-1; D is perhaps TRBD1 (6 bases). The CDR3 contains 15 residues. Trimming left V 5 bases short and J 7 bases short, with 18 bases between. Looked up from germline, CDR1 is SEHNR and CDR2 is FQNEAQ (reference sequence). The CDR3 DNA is TGTGCCAGCAGCCCAGCAGGGACATTGGATAATGAGCAGTTCTTC. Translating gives CASSPAGTLDNEQFF.

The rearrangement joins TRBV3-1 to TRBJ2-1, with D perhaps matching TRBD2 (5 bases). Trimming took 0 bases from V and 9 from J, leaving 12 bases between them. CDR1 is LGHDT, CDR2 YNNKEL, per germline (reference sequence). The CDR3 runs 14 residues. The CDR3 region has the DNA TGTGCCAGCAGCCAAGATGGTATGAGCGGTGAGCAGTTCTTC. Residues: CASSQDGMSGEQFF.

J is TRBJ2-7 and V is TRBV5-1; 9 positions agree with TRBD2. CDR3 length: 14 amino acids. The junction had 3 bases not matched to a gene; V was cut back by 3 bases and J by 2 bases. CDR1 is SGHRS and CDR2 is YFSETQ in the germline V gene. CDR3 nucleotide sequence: TGCGCCAGCAGCTGGGGACTAGCTACCTACGAGCAGTACTTC. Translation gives CASSWGLATYEQYF.

CDR3 sequence reads: CASSVSASGFSYEQYF. The CDR3 nucleotides are TGTGCCAGCAGCGTAAGTGCTAGCGGCTTCTCCTACGAGCAGTACTTC. V is TRBV9 and J is TRBJ2-7; 7 nucleotides match TRBD2. The CDR3 runs 16 residues. In germline, CDR1 is SGDLS, CDR2 YYNGEE. V lost 1 base to trimming and J lost 0 bases; unmatched junction nucleotides: 7.

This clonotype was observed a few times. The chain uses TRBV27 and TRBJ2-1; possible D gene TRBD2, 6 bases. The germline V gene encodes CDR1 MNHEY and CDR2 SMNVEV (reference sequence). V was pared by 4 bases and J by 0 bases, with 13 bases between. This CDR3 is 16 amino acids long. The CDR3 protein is CASSWRDPSSYNEQFF. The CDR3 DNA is TGTGCCAGCAGTTGGCGGGACCCAAGCTCCTACAATGAGCAGTTCTTC.

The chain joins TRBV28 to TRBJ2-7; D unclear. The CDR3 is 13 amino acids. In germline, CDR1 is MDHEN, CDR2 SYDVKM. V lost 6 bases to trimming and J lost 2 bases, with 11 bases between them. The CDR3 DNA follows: TGTGCCAGCAGGTTAGCAAGAGCCTACGAGCAGTACTTC. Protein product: CASRLARAYEQYF.

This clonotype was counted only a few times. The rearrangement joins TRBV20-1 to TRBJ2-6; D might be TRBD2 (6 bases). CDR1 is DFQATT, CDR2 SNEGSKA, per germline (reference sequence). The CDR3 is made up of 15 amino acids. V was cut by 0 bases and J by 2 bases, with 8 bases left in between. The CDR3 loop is CSARDGGAGANVLTF. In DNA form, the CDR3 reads TGCAGTGCTAGAGATGGAGGGGCTGGGGCCAACGTCCTGACTTTC.

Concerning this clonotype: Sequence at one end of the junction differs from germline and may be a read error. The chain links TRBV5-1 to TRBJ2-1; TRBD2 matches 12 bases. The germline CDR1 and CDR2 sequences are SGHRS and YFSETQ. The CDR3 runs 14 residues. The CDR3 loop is CVSSRLAGDNEQFF. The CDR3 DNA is TGCGTCAGCAGCCGACTAGCGGGAGATAATGAGCAGTTCTTC.

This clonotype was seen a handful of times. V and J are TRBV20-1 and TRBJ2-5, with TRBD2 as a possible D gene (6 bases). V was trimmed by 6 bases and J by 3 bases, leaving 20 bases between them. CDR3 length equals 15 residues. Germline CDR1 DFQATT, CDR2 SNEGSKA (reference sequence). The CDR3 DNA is TGCAGTGCCCCGGTCGGGGGACTTCTTGAAGAGACCCAGTACTTC. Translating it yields CSAPVGGLLEETQYF.